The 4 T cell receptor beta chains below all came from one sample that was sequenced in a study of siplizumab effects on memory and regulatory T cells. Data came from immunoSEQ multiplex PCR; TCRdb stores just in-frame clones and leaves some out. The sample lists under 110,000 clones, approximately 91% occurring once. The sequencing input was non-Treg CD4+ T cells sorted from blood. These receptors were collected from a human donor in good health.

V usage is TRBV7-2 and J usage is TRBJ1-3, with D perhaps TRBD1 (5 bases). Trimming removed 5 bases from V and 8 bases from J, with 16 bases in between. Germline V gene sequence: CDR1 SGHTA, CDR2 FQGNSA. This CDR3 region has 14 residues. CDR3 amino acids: CASSPGTLTHTIYF. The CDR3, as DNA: TGTGCCAGCAGCCCAGGGACTCTGACACACACCATATATTTT.

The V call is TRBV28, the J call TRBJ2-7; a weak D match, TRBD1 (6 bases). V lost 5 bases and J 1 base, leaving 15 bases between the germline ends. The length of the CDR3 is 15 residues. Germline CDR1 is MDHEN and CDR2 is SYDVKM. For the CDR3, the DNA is TGTGCCAGCAGTCCCTATACAGGGCCATCCTACGAGCAGTACTTC. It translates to CASSPYTGPSYEQYF.

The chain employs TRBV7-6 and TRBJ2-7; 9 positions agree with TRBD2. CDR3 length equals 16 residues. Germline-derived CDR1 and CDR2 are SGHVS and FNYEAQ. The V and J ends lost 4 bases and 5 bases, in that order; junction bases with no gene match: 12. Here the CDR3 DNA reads TGTGCCAGCAGCTCCGGAGGAGCGGGAGGTTCCAACGAGCAGTACTTC. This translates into CASSSGGAGGSNEQYF. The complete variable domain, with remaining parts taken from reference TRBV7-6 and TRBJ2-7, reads GAGVSQSPRYKVTKRGQDVALRCDPISGHVSLYWYRQALGQGPEFLTYFNYEAQQDKSGLPNDRFSAERPEGSISTLTIQRTEQRDSAMYRCASSSGGAGGSNEQYFGPGTRLTVT.

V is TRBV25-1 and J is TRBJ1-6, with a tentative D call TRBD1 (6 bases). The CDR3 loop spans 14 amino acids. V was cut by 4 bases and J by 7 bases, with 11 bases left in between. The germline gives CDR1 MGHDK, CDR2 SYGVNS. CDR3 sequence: CASSGAQGNSPLHF. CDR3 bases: TGTGCCAGCAGTGGAGCACAGGGAAATTCACCCCTCCACTTT.